These 22 T cell receptor beta chains came from one sample sequenced in a study of blood T cell repertoires in COVID-19. Sequencing was performed with immunoSEQ multiplex PCR; in TCRdb, only in-frame clones are kept and a portion is missing. The repertoire holds around 470,000 clones, with about 92% as singletons. Specimen: PBMCs or T cells enriched from blood (not recorded which). The receptors derive from a man between 18 and 35 years old who had recovered from COVID-19.

The chain joins TRBV7-9 to TRBJ1-1, with 10 bases that match TRBD1. CDR3 length: 15 amino acids. Germline CDR1 and CDR2: SEHNR and FQNEAQ (reference sequence). The trim removed 5 bases at V and 8 bases at J, leaving 11 bases unmatched. CDR3 in DNA: TGTGCCAGCAGCCCGCGCCGACAGGGGGCGGCGGAAGCTTTCTTT. Protein sequence: CASSPRRQGAAEAFF.

CDR3 region: CASSRDRVFQETQYF. DNA for the CDR3: TGTGCCAGCAGCCGGGACAGAGTATTCCAAGAGACCCAGTACTTC. The genes are TRBV7-2 and TRBJ2-5; 7 nucleotides align to TRBD1. This CDR3 contains 15 residues. Per the germline V gene, CDR1 is SGHTA and CDR2 is FQGNSA. V shed 5 bases, J shed 1 base, and the junction held 7 bases outside the gene matches.

V usage is TRBV2 and J usage is TRBJ1-2, with D perhaps TRBD1 (5 bases). From germline, CDR1 is SNHLY and CDR2 FYNNEI. Trimming took off 6 bases at V and 2 bases at J, with 10 bases between the two ends. The CDR3 is 13 amino acids. The CDR3 nucleotides read TGTGCCAGCAGACCCGGGGGGAACTATGGCTACACCTTC. Amino acid sequence: CASRPGGNYGYTF.

This clone has a handful of counts. The chain uses TRBV2 and TRBJ2-1, with TRBD2 matching over 8 bases. The CDR3 runs 15 residues. V was pared by 8 bases and J by 4 bases, with 10 bases of the junction left unmatched. Germline loops: CDR1 SNHLY, CDR2 FYNNEI. In DNA, the CDR3 is TGTGCCAGCCAAAAGGTGACTAGCGCGTACAATGAGCAGTTCTTC. Its translation is CASQKVTSAYNEQFF.

The J gene is TRBJ2-7, the V gene TRBV9, with D perhaps TRBD1 (6 bases). The CDR3 has 16 amino acids. Germline CDR1 SGDLS, CDR2 YYNGEE. V lost 0 bases to trimming and J lost 2 bases, with 15 bases between them. This chain's CDR3 is CASSVGRDTLPYEQYF. The CDR3 DNA reads TGTGCCAGCAGCGTAGGACGGGACACCTTACCCTACGAGCAGTACTTC.

The rearrangement links TRBV7-2 to TRBJ1-1; the match to TRBD1 covers 7 bases. In germline, CDR1 is SGHTA, CDR2 FQGNSA. With 6 bases clipped from V and 11 bases from J, the junction kept 15 bases outside the gene matches. This CDR3 spans 14 amino acids. The CDR3 region has the DNA TGTGCCAGCAGTACCCCGTGGCAGGGGGTGGGTGCTTTCTTT. This encodes CASSTPWQGVGAFF.

In nucleotides, the CDR3 is TGTGCCACCGGGACAGGGGTTTCGGGCAATCAGCCCCAGCATTTT. This gives the protein CATGTGVSGNQPQHF. The genes are TRBV2 and TRBJ1-5; TRBD1 agrees at 10 bases. This CDR3 has 15 residues. Per germline, CDR1 SNHLY and CDR2 FYNNEI. Unmatched junction bases numbered 8, after V lost 10 bases and J lost 2 bases.

The V gene is TRBV14, the J gene TRBJ1-1; weak D call: TRBD1 (5 bases). Between the trimmed V and J ends, which lost 4 bases and 11 bases, there was a span of 26 bases. The CDR3 is 16 amino acids. CDR1 is SGHDN, CDR2 FVKESK, per germline. In DNA form, the CDR3 reads TGTGCCAGCAGCCGCGCAGGAACCTTTACAGGAGAAAGGGCTTTCTTT. Its translation is CASSRAGTFTGERAFF. The full variable domain, rest sourced from reference TRBV14 and TRBJ1-1, is EAGVTQFPSHSVIEKGQTVTLRCDPISGHDNLYWYRRVMGKEIKFLLHFVKESKQDESGMPNNRFLAERTGGTYSTLKVQPAELEDSGVYFCASSRAGTFTGERAFFGQGTRLTVV.

The rearrangement uses TRBV18 and TRBJ2-6, with TRBD2 as a possible D gene (6 bases). The CDR3 spans 19 residues. The ends were cut back, 5 bases at V and 0 bases at J, with 20 bases in the middle. CDR1 is KGHSH and CDR2 is LQKENI in the germline V gene. This chain's CDR3 is CASSKNPGDSPSGANVLTF. The DNA of the CDR3 is TGTGCCAGCTCAAAAAATCCCGGGGACTCACCCTCTGGGGCCAACGTCCTGACTTTC.

V is TRBV5-4 and J is TRBJ2-7; 10 nucleotides align to TRBD2. This CDR3 comprises 15 residues. Germline CDR1 is SGHNT and CDR2 is YYREEE (reference sequence). Losses at the gene ends were 0 bases for V and 4 bases for J; bases not matched to a gene: 4. The CDR3 region has the DNA TGTGCCAGCAGCTTGGACCTAGCGGGGGTGTACGAGCAGTACTTC. Translated: CASSLDLAGVYEQYF.

This clone came up a few times. The rearrangement links TRBV12-3 or TRBV12-4 to TRBJ1-6; 7 bases match TRBD1. This CDR3 contains 13 residues. V shed 5 bases, J shed 10 bases, and the junction held 5 bases outside the gene matches. The CDR3 coding sequence is TGTGCCAGCAGTATTCAGGGGGAATCACCCCTCCACTTT. Residues: CASSIQGESPLHF.

This sequence joins TRBV18 and TRBJ1-2; no definite D call. The CDR3 loop spans 15 amino acids. Trimming removed 3 bases at V and 3 bases at J, with 14 bases between. Looked up from germline, CDR1 is KGHSH and CDR2 is LQKENI. The CDR3 loop reads CASSPVLTQDYGYTF. CDR3 nucleotides: TGTGCCAGCTCACCGGTGTTAACCCAGGACTATGGCTACACCTTC.

The rearrangement uses TRBV28 and TRBJ2-7; TRBD1 is a possible D gene (5 bases). Deletions cut 3 bases from V and 2 bases from J, with 11 bases between. Germline V gene sequence: CDR1 MDHEN, CDR2 SYDVKM. This CDR3 region has 14 residues. CDR3 bases: TGTGCCAGCAGTTTCATAGGACACACCTACGAGCAGTACTTC. Translation: CASSFIGHTYEQYF.

The chain recombines TRBV24-1 with TRBJ1-2; no clear D. V lost 1 base and J lost 8, with 10 bases in between. The CDR3 covers 13 residues. Germline V CDR1 and CDR2: KGHDR, SFDVKD. CDR3 sequence: CATSDFPGGGYTF. The CDR3 bases are TGTGCCACCAGTGATTTCCCAGGAGGGGGCTACACCTTC.

The V gene is TRBV6-5, the J gene TRBJ2-5; D is unresolved. This CDR3 contains 14 residues. V shed 0 bases and J shed 5 bases, with 10 bases lying between them. The germline gives CDR1 MNHEY, CDR2 SVGAGI. The CDR3: CASSYSSYSETQYF. The CDR3 bases are TGTGCCAGCAGTTACTCGAGTTATTCGGAGACCCAGTACTTC.

The chain combines TRBV5-1 with TRBJ1-1; no clear D. The CDR3 covers 13 residues. Trimming left V 3 bases short and J 7 bases short, with 13 bases between. CDR1 and CDR2 (germline): SGHRS, YFSETQ. CDR3 coding DNA: TGCGCCAGCAGCTCCCCCCATGGCGGTGAAGCTTTCTTT. Protein: CASSSPHGGEAFF.

CDR3 protein: CATKSRQGSNSPLHF. CDR3 coding DNA: TGTGCCACGAAGAGCAGACAGGGCAGCAATTCACCCCTCCACTTT. The chain combines TRBV2 with TRBJ1-6; TRBD1 agrees at 7 bases. This CDR3 spans 15 amino acids. V was pared by 10 bases and J by 7 bases, with 13 bases of the junction left unmatched. The germline V gene has CDR1 SNHLY and CDR2 FYNNEI. The complete variable domain, with remaining parts taken from reference TRBV2 and TRBJ1-6, reads EPEVTQTPSHQVTQMGQEVILRCVPISNHLYFYWYRQILGQKVEFLVSFYNNEISEKSEIFDDQFSVERPDGSNFTLKIRSTKLEDSAMYFCATKSRQGSNSPLHFGNGTRLTVT.

The CDR3 bases are TGTGCCAGCAGCCAAACAGGTCTCGATGGCTACACCTTC. Encoded protein: CASSQTGLDGYTF. V and J are TRBV5-4 and TRBJ1-2; a weak D match, TRBD1 (5 bases). Germline values: CDR1 SGHNT, CDR2 YYREEE (reference sequence). Trimming stripped 4 bases from V and 6 bases from J, with 13 bases between. The CDR3 totals 13 residues.

The chain combines TRBV7-9 with TRBJ2-7, with 11 bases matching TRBD2. The germline V gene encodes CDR1 SEHNR and CDR2 FQNEAQ (reference sequence). Trimming removed 0 bases from V and 2 bases from J; junction bases left unmatched: 3. CDR3 length equals 16 residues. The CDR3 nucleotides are TGTGCCAGCAGCTTAGCGCTAGCGGGAGGTACCTACGAGCAGTACTTC. Translated: CASSLALAGGTYEQYF.

The chain joins TRBV6-5 to TRBJ2-1, with TRBD2 identical over 7 bases. The CDR3 is 15 amino acids. V lost 0 bases and J lost 7; bases outside the gene matches: 6. Looked up from germline, CDR1 is MNHEY and CDR2 is SVGAGI. Written as DNA, the CDR3 is TGTGCCAGCAGTTACTCGATGGGGGGGGGAAATGAGCAGTTCTTC. It encodes CASSYSMGGGNEQFF.

The sample holds one count of this clone. As DNA, the CDR3 is TGTGCCAGCAGTGAATGGCAGGGGTACACTGAAGCTTTCTTT. Amino acids: CASSEWQGYTEAFF. The chain uses TRBV6-1 and TRBJ1-1, with a weak D call TRBD1 (6 bases). CDR1 MNHNS and CDR2 SASEGT come from the germline V gene. The CDR3 contains 14 residues. V lost 2 bases to trimming and J lost 3 bases, with 10 bases between them.

The chain joins TRBV3-1 (or the pseudogene TRBV3-2) to TRBJ2-7, with a tentative D call TRBD2 (7 bases). The V end was cut by 4 bases, the J end by 0 bases, with 10 bases between. The CDR3 has 14 amino acids. Germline CDR1 is LGHDT and CDR2 is YNNKEL (reference sequence). CDR3 bases: TGTGCCAGCAGCCGGGGGGGGGCCTCCTACGAGCAGTACTTC. Its protein product is CASSRGGASYEQYF.